This T cell receptor (beta chain) is drawn from a study of T cell repertoires in aging, cancer and after chemotherapy. The template was genomic DNA from peripheral blood, not RNA. A mixed TRB-A/B primer pool amplified rearranged TRB by multiplex touch-down PCR. TCRdb analysed the multiplex PCR reads with MiXCR anew, one entry per CDR3 protein. The table includes roughly 6,200 distinct CDR3 sequences, 30% detected once. Sequenced material: blood. The receptor was isolated from a human donor with a blood cancer.

The DNA of the CDR3 is TGTGCCAGCAGCTCAGCCCCAGGCCCAGGGTTTAATTCACCCCTCCACTTT. This translates into CASSSAPGPGFNSPLHF. The rearrangement joins TRBV7-2 to TRBJ1-6; possible D gene TRBD1, 5 bases. The CDR3 has 17 residues. CDR1 and CDR2 (germline): SGHTA, FQGNSA. V gave up 4 bases and J gave up 6 bases, with 19 bases separating them.